Following are 13 T cell receptor beta chains from one sample sequenced in a study of T cells in Graves' hyperthyroidism and ophthalmopathy. Amplified TCR beta CDR3 regions came from RNA transcripts. In the first-round RT-PCR of the TCR CDR3, the HTBI primer set was used. TCRdb reanalysed the multiplex PCR reads using MiXCR and keeps one entry per CDR3 protein. Of about 400,000 distinct CDR3 sequences detected, about 15% appear once; the ten largest clones hold under 15%. Sequenced material: blood. The receptor source for this set is a man in his late teens or twenties with Graves' ophthalmopathy.

Many counts were recorded for this clonotype. The genes are TRBV20-1 and TRBJ2-3; possible D gene TRBD2, 5 bases. Germline CDR1 reads DFQATT; CDR2 reads SNEGSKA (reference sequence). Trimming shortened V by 7 bases and J by 1 base, and 15 bases separated the two germline ends. This CDR3 has 14 residues. CDR3 coding DNA: TGCAGTGTCGTCTCCCGGGAAGGCACAGATACGCAGTATTTT. Translated: CSVVSREGTDTQYF.

This clonotype appeared many times. The rearrangement links TRBV6-2 or TRBV6-3 to TRBJ2-3, with no clear D. Per germline, CDR1 MNHEY and CDR2 SVGEGT. The CDR3 is 16 amino acids. Trimming shortened V by 8 bases and J by 0 bases, and 18 bases separated the two germline ends. The DNA of the CDR3 is TGTGCCAGCTGCCGGACCCCCCTTCCAAGCACAGATACGCAGTATTTT. Translating it yields CASCRTPLPSTDTQYF.

This clonotype came up a few times. The chain recombines TRBV20-1 with TRBJ2-1, with TRBD2 as a possible D gene (6 bases). V gave up 5 bases and J gave up 12 bases, with 14 bases separating them. Germline V gene data show CDR1 as DFQATT and CDR2 as SNEGSKA (reference sequence). This CDR3 has 11 residues. CDR3 sequence: CSAGLPGGQFF. The CDR3 DNA follows: TGCAGTGCTGGACTACCAGGTGGGCAGTTCTTC.

The chain couples TRBV19 to TRBJ1-2; TRBD1 might be the D (5 bases). The CDR3 is 13 amino acids. The germline V and J ends were trimmed by 6 bases and 4 bases, with 12 bases remaining between them. Per germline, CDR1 LNHDA and CDR2 SQIVND (reference sequence). CDR3 sequence: CASSNLDSYGYTF. DNA for the CDR3: TGTGCCAGTAGCAATCTCGACAGCTATGGCTACACCTTC. The full variable domain, with the rest looked up from reference TRBV19 and TRBJ1-2, is DGGITQSPKYLFRKEGQNVTLSCEQNLNHDAMYWYRQDPGQGLRLIYYSQIVNDFQKGDIAEGYSVSREKKESFPLTVTSAQKNPTAFYLCASSNLDSYGYTFGSGTRLTVV.

Only a few counts were recorded for this clonotype. The gene calls are TRBV6-1 and TRBJ2-1, with D possibly being TRBD1 (6 bases). Germline CDR1 MNHNS, CDR2 SASEGT. The V gene lost 7 bases and the J gene lost 6 bases, with 19 bases spanning the gap. The CDR3 has 15 residues. CDR3 DNA: TGTGCCAGCACCCTCGGGTCCTCACAGGGCAATGAGCAGTTCTTC. As protein: CASTLGSSQGNEQFF.

At least ten counts were recorded for this clonotype. V usage is TRBV27 and J usage is TRBJ2-3; either TRBD1 or TRBD2 may supply D (6 bases each). Trimming left V 1 base short and J 1 base short, with 12 bases between. Germline lookup yields CDR1 MNHEY and CDR2 SMNVEV (reference sequence). This CDR3 spans 16 amino acids. CDR3 in DNA: TGTGCCAGCAGTTTATTAGGGGGGTATGGCACAGATACGCAGTATTTT. Translated, it gives CASSLLGGYGTDTQYF.

This chain links TRBV6-1 with TRBJ2-2, with D maybe TRBD2 (6 bases). With 7 bases removed from V and 4 bases from J, the gap between germline ends came to 22 bases. Germline loops: CDR1 MNHNS, CDR2 SASEGT. This CDR3 contains 17 residues. This CDR3 is CASTKEGPFKGTGELFF. CDR3 DNA: TGTGCCAGCACGAAGGAGGGTCCCTTTAAAGGCACCGGGGAGCTGTTTTTT.

This clonotype was counted at least ten times. This chain uses TRBV7-8 with TRBJ2-1; D unresolved. Per the germline V gene, CDR1 is SGHVS and CDR2 is FQNEAQ. The CDR3 sequence is 11 residues long. The V end was cut by 1 base, the J end by 9 bases, with 4 bases between. The CDR3 region is CASSLELEQFF. In DNA, the CDR3 is TGTGCCAGCAGCTTAGAACTTGAGCAGTTCTTC.

Only a few counts were recorded for this clonotype. Possible read error: a much larger clone is one base away. The chain is built from TRBV2 and TRBJ1-5; 8 bases are a match to TRBD1. This CDR3 has 20 amino acids. The germline V gene encodes CDR1 SNHLY and CDR2 FYNNEI. Unmatched junction bases numbered 19, after V lost 6 bases and J lost 0 bases. The CDR3 sequence is CASRQTKGTGLPHSNQPQHF. The CDR3 coding sequence is TGTGCCAGCAGACAAACGAAAGGGACAGGCCTCCCTCATAGCAATCAGCCCCAGCATTTT.

As concerns this clonotype: The junction shows a germline mismatch at one end, possibly a read error. The CDR3, as DNA: TGTGCCAGCAGCCCGGGACAGGTTTCTGGAGACACCATATATTTT. As protein: CASSPGQVSGDTIYF. The chain is built from TRBV13 and TRBJ1-3; 8 positions match TRBD1. The V gene's germline CDR1 is PRHDT and CDR2 FYEKMQ (reference sequence). CDR3 size: 15 residues.

This clonotype was counted ten times or more. V gene TRBV5-6 combines with J gene TRBJ2-1; D possibly corresponds to TRBD1 (6 bases). Trimming removed 1 base from V and 7 bases from J, with 15 bases in between. The germline gives CDR1 SGHDT, CDR2 YYEEEE. This CDR3 spans 15 amino acids. Here the CDR3 DNA reads TGTGCCAGCAGCTTGACAGGGCCCCGTGTGAATGAGCAGTTCTTC. This encodes CASSLTGPRVNEQFF.

This clonotype was counted many times. The V call is TRBV7-2, the J call TRBJ1-1, with D maybe TRBD1 (6 bases). This CDR3 has 14 residues. The germline V gene has CDR1 SGHTA and CDR2 FQGNSA. Between the trimmed V and J ends, which lost 11 bases and 0 bases, there was a span of 16 bases. CDR3 DNA: TGTGCCCTTCGTCGAGGGGGAGTGAACACTGAAGCTTTCTTT. Amino acids: CALRRGGVNTEAFF.

About this clonotype itself: This may come from a read error, since a much larger clone is one base off. J is TRBJ1-5 and V is TRBV5-1; the D is unclear. Germline V gene data show CDR1 as SGHRS and CDR2 as YFSETQ. V lost 2 bases and J 0 bases, leaving 9 bases between the germline ends. The CDR3 is 15 amino acids. CDR3 nucleotide sequence: TGCGCCAGCAGCTTCGGGGTAAATAGCAATCAGCCCCAGCATTTT. Translating gives CASSFGVNSNQPQHF. The variable domain in full, with the rest retrieved from reference TRBV5-1 and TRBJ1-5, is KAGVTQTPRYLIKTRGQQVTLSCSPISGHRSVSWYQQTPGQGLQFLFEYFSETQRNKGNFPGRFSGRQFSNSRSEMNVSTLELGDSALYLCASSFGVNSNQPQHFGDGTRLSIL.